This T cell receptor beta chain was identified in a study of blood T cell repertoires in COVID-19. Per the study methods: Amplification from reference gene primers served as the basis for estimated nucleated cell counts. Profiled with immunoSEQ multiplex PCR; TCRdb holds only in-frame clones, not every one. V and J calls and clone size are those listed in that table; D and trimming were worked out from the DNA. The profile shows some 96,000 clones, almost 90% of them singletons. V was cut by 1 base and J by 4 bases, with 15 bases left in between. The germline V gene has CDR1 SGHTA and CDR2 FQGNSA. The CDR3 covers 16 residues.

The sequenced sample consisted of peripheral blood. The chain uses TRBV7-2 and TRBJ2-3; weak D call: TRBD2 (6 bases). This clonotype originated in a human donor in a cohort sampled during active COVID-19. The DNA for the CDR3 is TGTGCCAGCAGCTTAGGTGATGGGCGGGGCTCAGATACGCAGTATTTT. This encodes CASSLGDGRGSDTQYF.